Each of the 30 T cell receptor beta chains below was sequenced from the same sample in a study of OX40 agonist ivuxolimab in advanced cancers. The table came from immunoSEQ multiplex PCR; TCRdb's copy has only in-frame clones and leaves some out. This repertoire shows roughly 56,000 clones, roughly 77% found once; its top ten account for approximately 1.2%. Sequenced material: CD4+ or CD8+ T cells sorted from blood, taken in a trial of the OX40 agonist ivuxolimab. Every receptor here comes from an adult with an advanced solid tumor such as melanoma, head and neck, liver or kidney cancer.

The CDR3 spells CASSLGGTSNTDTQYF. The CDR3 bases are TGCGCCAGCAGCTTGGGAGGGACTAGCAACACAGATACGCAGTATTTT. V gene TRBV5-1 combines with J gene TRBJ2-3; 9 bases are a match to TRBD2. Germline CDR1 reads SGHRS; CDR2 reads YFSETQ. Germline trimming cut 0 bases from V and 2 bases from J; bases unmatched to any gene: 4. There are 16 residues in the CDR3. Supplemented by reference TRBV5-1 and TRBJ2-3, the full variable domain reads KAGVTQTPRYLIKTRGQQVTLSCSPISGHRSVSWYQQTPGQGLQFLFEYFSETQRNKGNFPGRFSGRQFSNSRSEMNVSTLELGDSALYLCASSLGGTSNTDTQYFGPGTRLTVL.

The chain joins TRBV6-5 to TRBJ2-1, with TRBD2 identical over 7 bases. With V trimmed by 2 bases and J by 9 bases, 4 bases remained unmatched. This CDR3 region has 13 residues. CDR1 MNHEY and CDR2 SVGAGI come from the germline V gene. CDR3 protein: CASSYRRGFEQFF. The CDR3 DNA sequence: TGTGCCAGCAGTTACCGGCGGGGGTTTGAGCAGTTCTTC.

This rearrangement joins TRBV27 to TRBJ2-3; a weak D match, TRBD1 (5 bases). Trimming took off 2 bases at V and 2 bases at J, with 11 bases between the two ends. CDR3 length: 15 residues. The V gene's germline CDR1 is MNHEY and CDR2 SMNVEV (reference sequence). CDR3 nucleotides: TGTGCCAGCAGTTTAGGCTCAGGGAACACAGATACGCAGTATTTT. Its protein product is CASSLGSGNTDTQYF.

In this sample, this clone turned up once. The genes are TRBV27 and TRBJ1-6; D unresolved. CDR1 is MNHEY, CDR2 SMNVEV, per germline (reference sequence). There are 17 residues in the CDR3. Trimming pared 2 bases from V and 0 bases from J, leaving 11 bases between. In DNA form, the CDR3 reads TGTGCCAGCAGTTTAGAAACACGGCCCTCCTATAATTCACCCCTCCACTTT. It yields the protein CASSLETRPSYNSPLHF.

This sequence joins TRBV27 and TRBJ2-7; TRBD1 aligns across 7 bases. The CDR3 runs to 15 residues. J was trimmed by 0 bases and V by 3 bases; bases with no gene match: 5. Germline V CDR1 and CDR2: MNHEY, SMNVEV (reference sequence). The DNA for the CDR3 is TGTGCCAGCAGTTTTGGGGCAGGGGGCTCCTACGAGCAGTACTTC. Translated, it gives CASSFGAGGSYEQYF.

The chain joins TRBV6-6 to TRBJ2-4; D not resolved. The CDR3 loop spans 15 amino acids. Germline CDR1 is MNHNY and CDR2 is SVGAGI (reference sequence). V gave up 2 bases and J gave up 5 bases, with 13 bases separating them. The CDR3 sequence: CASSYIGFPENIQYF. CDR3 DNA: TGTGCCAGCAGTTACATCGGTTTCCCCGAAAACATTCAGTACTTC.

The rearrangement joins TRBV6-5 to TRBJ2-7; 7 bases are shared with TRBD1. V was clipped by 6 bases and J by 3 bases; unmatched bases: 8. The CDR3 has 14 residues. Germline V gene data show CDR1 as MNHEY and CDR2 as SVGAGI. CDR3 loop: CASRVRDSFYEQYF. The CDR3 region has the DNA TGTGCCAGCAGAGTAAGGGACAGTTTCTACGAGCAGTACTTC.

The table lists this clone with a count of one. The V and J genes are TRBV21-1 and TRBJ2-3; the table's D call, TRBD1, was not checked against the DNA. TRBV21-1 is a pseudogene. The length of the CDR3 is 14 residues. CDR3 amino acids: CASSKARRGDTQYF. As DNA, the CDR3 is TGTGCCAGCAGCAAAGCGCGAAGGGGTGATACGCAGTATTTT.

In nucleotides, the CDR3 is TGTGCCAGCAGCTCAAGCAGGGGCTACACCGGGGAGCTGTTTTTT. Amino acids: CASSSSRGYTGELFF. This chain links TRBV9 with TRBJ2-2, with D tentatively TRBD1 (6 bases). The CDR3 is made up of 15 amino acids. V shed 4 bases and J shed 3 bases, with 13 bases lying between them. The germline CDR1 and CDR2 sequences are SGDLS and YYNGEE.

This chain links TRBV13 with TRBJ2-1; D is ambiguous. The CDR3 is 18 residues long. Germline CDR1 PRHDT, CDR2 FYEKMQ (reference sequence). Trimming left V 1 base short and J 2 bases short, with 18 bases between. CDR3: CASSLVVSGGPAYNEQFF. CDR3 nucleotides: TGTGCCAGCAGCTTAGTAGTTTCGGGCGGTCCCGCCTACAATGAGCAGTTCTTC.

This clone was seen a single time. This chain joins TRBV19 and TRBJ2-5; D is ambiguous. This CDR3 region has 16 residues. Looked up from germline, CDR1 is LNHDA and CDR2 is SQIVND (reference sequence). Trimming cost V 4 bases and J 0 bases, with 15 bases left between them. CDR3 protein: CASSNPGLRYQETQYF. In DNA, the CDR3 is TGTGCCAGTAGTAACCCGGGCCTCAGGTACCAAGAGACCCAGTACTTC. The full variable domain, in which reference TRBV19 and TRBJ2-5 provide the parts outside the CDR3, is DGGITQSPKYLFRKEGQNVTLSCEQNLNHDAMYWYRQDPGQGLRLIYYSQIVNDFQKGDIAEGYSVSREKKESFPLTVTSAQKNPTAFYLCASSNPGLRYQETQYFGPGTRLLVL.

This chain joins TRBV7-3 and TRBJ2-5; TRBD1 or TRBD2 may be the D gene (5 bases each). V lost 5 bases and J lost 1, with 8 bases in between. Germline assignment: CDR1 SGHTA and CDR2 FQGTGA. The CDR3 covers 13 residues. The CDR3 protein is CASSPGGQETQYF. The DNA of the CDR3 is TGTGCCAGCAGCCCTGGGGGCCAAGAGACCCAGTACTTC. Drawing the rest from reference TRBV7-3 and TRBJ2-5, the complete variable domain is GAGVSQTPSNKVTEKGKYVELRCDPISGHTALYWYRQSLGQGPEFLIYFQGTGAADDSGLPNDRFFAVRPEGSVSTLKIQRTERGDSAVYLCASSPGGQETQYFGPGTRLLVL.

By its share, this clone is medium-sized. CDR3 region: CASSPQASYNEQFF. As DNA, the CDR3 is TGTGCCAGCAGTCCCCAGGCCTCCTACAATGAGCAGTTCTTC. This chain connects TRBV27 to TRBJ2-1; D gene ambiguous. Trimming left V 5 bases short and J 0 bases short, with 8 bases between. Germline lookup yields CDR1 MNHEY and CDR2 SMNVEV (reference sequence). This CDR3 spans 14 amino acids.

The rearrangement uses TRBV7-8 and TRBJ2-5; 7 bases fit TRBD2. This CDR3 has 14 residues. Germline V gene lookup returns CDR1 SGHVS and CDR2 FQNEAQ. The junction had 7 bases not matched to a gene; V was cut back by 4 bases and J by 5 bases. CDR3 nucleotide sequence: TGTGCCAGCAGCTCCACCCGGGAGGAGGAGACCCAGTACTTC. Translating it yields CASSSTREEETQYF. Together with reference TRBV7-8 and TRBJ2-5, the CDR3 gives the full variable domain: GAGVSQSPRYKVAKRGQDVALRCDPISGHVSLFWYQQALGQGPEFLTYFQNEAQLDKSGLPSDRFFAERPEGSVSTLKIQRTQQEDSAVYLCASSSTREEETQYFGPGTRLLVL.

This clone was detected only once. The V and J genes are TRBV7-2 and TRBJ2-5, with no clear D. CDR3 length equals 12 residues. V lost 5 bases, J lost 10 bases, and 14 bases lay in between. Germline V gene lookup returns CDR1 SGHTA and CDR2 FQGNSA. Here the CDR3 DNA reads TGTGCCAGCAGCCCCCGGTGGATCGACCAGTACTTC. Its translation is CASSPRWIDQYF.

As for this clone: Relative to the germline gene, one junction end is altered; a read error may explain this. The V and J genes are TRBV11-2 and TRBJ1-3; no clear D gene. Germline V gives CDR1 SGHAT, CDR2 FQNNGV. The CDR3 has 13 residues. This CDR3 is CASSLNSGNTTYF. CDR3 DNA: TGTGCCAGCAGCTTAAACTCTGGAAACACCACATATTTT.

The chain links TRBV6-1 to TRBJ2-7; possible D gene TRBD1, 6 bases. V lost 8 bases to trimming and J lost 3 bases, with 17 bases between them. The CDR3 is 14 residues long. Germline CDR1 is MNHNS and CDR2 is SASEGT. CDR3 loop: CASVFAGASYEQYF. CDR3 nucleotide sequence: TGTGCCAGCGTATTCGCAGGGGCTAGCTACGAGCAGTACTTC.

The V call is TRBV2, the J call TRBJ2-1; TRBD2 is a possible D gene (5 bases). Looked up from germline, CDR1 is SNHLY and CDR2 is FYNNEI. Trimming left V 4 bases short and J 1 base short, with 14 bases between. This CDR3 is built from 16 residues. The CDR3 nucleotides are TGTGCCAGCAGTGCGGGATTGCCGAATTCCTACAATGAGCAGTTCTTC. Protein product: CASSAGLPNSYNEQFF.

This clone was picked up a small number of times. The rearrangement uses TRBV2 and TRBJ1-4, with 8 bases lining up with TRBD1. The V segment lost 5 bases and the J segment 8 bases; nucleotides outside the gene matches: 16. CDR3 length equals 17 residues. The germline V gene encodes CDR1 SNHLY and CDR2 FYNNEI. This CDR3 reads CASSYRDRSFNGEKLFF. CDR3 coding DNA: TGTGCCAGCAGTTACCGGGACAGGAGCTTCAATGGCGAAAAACTGTTTTTT.

This clone came up a few times. The chain employs TRBV5-1 and TRBJ1-2; tentatively, D is TRBD1 (6 bases). V was shortened by 4 bases and J by 8 bases, with 24 bases between the two germline ends. Germline CDR1 reads SGHRS; CDR2 reads YFSETQ. The CDR3 totals 16 residues. DNA of the CDR3: TGCGCCAGCAGCAACACCGGGACATCAACTAACGAGGGCTACACCTTC. Encoded protein: CASSNTGTSTNEGYTF.

This sequence joins TRBV4-1 and TRBJ1-3; no definite D call. V dropped 2 bases and J dropped 0 bases, with 5 bases sitting between them. This CDR3 spans 14 amino acids. CDR1 is MGHRA, CDR2 YSYEKL, per germline. The CDR3 DNA reads as TGCGCCAGCAGCCAACTTTCCTCTGGAAACACCATATATTTT. Amino acid sequence: CASSQLSSGNTIYF.

The chain has TRBV19 and TRBJ1-5; 7 nucleotides agree with TRBD1. The ends lost 6 bases at V and 7 bases at J; junction bases unmatched: 6. This CDR3 is built from 13 residues. CDR1 LNHDA and CDR2 SQIVND come from the germline V gene (reference sequence). In DNA form, the CDR3 reads TGTGCCAGTAGCCAGGGGGATTGGCAGCCCCAGCATTTT. This sequence encodes CASSQGDWQPQHF.

The chain employs TRBV5-6 and TRBJ1-2, with 7 bases that match TRBD1. This CDR3 contains 13 residues. The V and J ends lost 4 bases and 8 bases, in that order; junction bases with no gene match: 8. The germline CDR1 and CDR2 sequences are SGHDT and YYEEEE. The CDR3: CASSHDRVGGYTF. CDR3 DNA: TGTGCCAGCAGCCACGACAGGGTTGGCGGCTACACCTTC.

In its sample, this clone was seen once. The gene calls are TRBV10-3 and TRBJ2-2, with unresolved D. The CDR3 length is 13 residues. Germline loops: CDR1 ENHRY, CDR2 SYGVKD. V lost 5 bases to trimming and J lost 1 base, with 5 bases between them. The CDR3 here is CAISRGNTGELFF. The CDR3 DNA is TGTGCCATCAGTCGCGGGAACACCGGGGAGCTGTTTTTT.

J is TRBJ2-1 and V is TRBV19; TRBD1 is a possible D gene (5 bases). The CDR3 is 14 amino acids. Germline assignment: CDR1 LNHDA and CDR2 SQIVND (reference sequence). The V and J ends lost 5 bases and 7 bases respectively, with 15 bases between them. The CDR3 DNA reads as TGTGCCAGTAGTGGGGCAGTACGCGGAAATGAGCAGTTCTTC. Its protein product is CASSGAVRGNEQFF.

This clone was seen a few times. Written as DNA, the CDR3 is TGTGCCAGCAGTCCGAGCTCCTACGAGCAGTACTTC. This translates into CASSPSSYEQYF. This chain links TRBV5-4 with TRBJ2-7; D gene uncertain. Germline V gene sequence: CDR1 SGHNT, CDR2 YYREEE (reference sequence). This CDR3 spans 12 amino acids. With 5 bases removed from V and 0 bases from J, the gap between germline ends came to 6 bases.

This clone was counted many times. The rearrangement links TRBV9 to TRBJ1-1; D ambiguous. V lost 4 bases and J 5 bases, leaving 15 bases between the germline ends. The CDR3 sequence is 14 residues long. In germline, CDR1 is SGDLS, CDR2 YYNGEE. The CDR3 region has the DNA TGTGCCAGCAGCCCCGAGAGTAGGGCGACTGAAGCTTTCTTT. Protein: CASSPESRATEAFF.

This clone was seen more than once but under ten times. The J gene is TRBJ2-3, the V gene TRBV6-5; unclear D gene. From germline, CDR1 is MNHEY and CDR2 SVGAGI. The CDR3 contains 14 residues. The V end lost 2 bases, the J end lost 0 bases, and 6 bases lay between the germline ends. The CDR3 region has the DNA TGTGCCAGCAGTTACGGTGGGAGCACAGATACGCAGTATTTT. It specifies CASSYGGSTDTQYF.

The V and J genes are TRBV7-9 and TRBJ1-1, with 9 bases lining up with TRBD1. The germline gives CDR1 SEHNR, CDR2 FQNEAQ (reference sequence). The CDR3 is made up of 14 amino acids. The junction had 0 bases not matched to a gene; V was cut back by 3 bases and J by 1 base. CDR3 sequence: CASSLTGGNTEAFF. The CDR3 DNA sequence: TGTGCCAGCAGCTTGACAGGGGGGAACACTGAAGCTTTCTTT.

The V gene is TRBV9, the J gene TRBJ1-5, with a possible D match to TRBD1 (5 bases). V lost 3 bases to trimming and J lost 4 bases, with 20 bases between them. CDR1 SGDLS and CDR2 YYNGEE come from the germline V gene. This CDR3 is 17 amino acids long. The CDR3 loop is CASSAGTGTEANQPQHF. The CDR3 coding sequence is TGTGCCAGCAGCGCGGGCACCGGGACGGAAGCGAATCAGCCCCAGCATTTT.